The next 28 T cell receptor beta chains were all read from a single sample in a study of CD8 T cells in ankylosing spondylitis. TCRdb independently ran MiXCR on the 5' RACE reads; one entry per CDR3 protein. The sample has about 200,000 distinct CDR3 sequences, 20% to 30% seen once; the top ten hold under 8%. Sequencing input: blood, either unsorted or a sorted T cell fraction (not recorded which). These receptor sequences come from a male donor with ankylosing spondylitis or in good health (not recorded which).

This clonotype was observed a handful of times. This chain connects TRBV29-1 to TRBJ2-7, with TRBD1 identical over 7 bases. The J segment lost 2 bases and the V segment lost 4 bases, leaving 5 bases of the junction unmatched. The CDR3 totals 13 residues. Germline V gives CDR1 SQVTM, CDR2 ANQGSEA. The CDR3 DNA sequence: TGCAGCGTTGTTGAGGGGGCTGCCTACGAGCAGTACTTC. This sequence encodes CSVVEGAAYEQYF.

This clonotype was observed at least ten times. The CDR3 loop is CSARDPGAGANVLTF. The CDR3, as DNA: TGCAGTGCTAGAGACCCCGGCGCTGGGGCCAACGTCCTGACTTTC. V and J are TRBV20-1 and TRBJ2-6; D remains unclear. CDR1 DFQATT and CDR2 SNEGSKA come from the germline V gene (reference sequence). Trimming shortened V by 0 bases and J by 2 bases, and 8 bases separated the two germline ends. This CDR3 is built from 15 residues.

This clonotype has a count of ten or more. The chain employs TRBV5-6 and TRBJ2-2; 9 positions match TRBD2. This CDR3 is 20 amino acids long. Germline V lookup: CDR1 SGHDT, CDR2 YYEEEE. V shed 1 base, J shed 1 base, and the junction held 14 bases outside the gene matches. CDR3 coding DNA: TGTGCCAGCAGCTTGTTCGTAGCGGGAGCGGGAGAGAAGAACACCGGGGAGCTGTTTTTT. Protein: CASSLFVAGAGEKNTGELFF.

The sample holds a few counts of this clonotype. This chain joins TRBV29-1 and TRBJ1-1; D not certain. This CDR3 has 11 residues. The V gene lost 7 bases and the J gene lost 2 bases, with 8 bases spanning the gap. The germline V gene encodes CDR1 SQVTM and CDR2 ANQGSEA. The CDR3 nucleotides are TGCAGCGCTGGAAAAAACACTGAAGCTTTCTTT. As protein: CSAGKNTEAFF.

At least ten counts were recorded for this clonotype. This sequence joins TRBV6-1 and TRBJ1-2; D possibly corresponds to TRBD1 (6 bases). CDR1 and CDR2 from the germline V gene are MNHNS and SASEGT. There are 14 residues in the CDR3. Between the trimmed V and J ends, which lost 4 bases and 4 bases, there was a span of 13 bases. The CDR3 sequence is CASSGGGRAYGYTF. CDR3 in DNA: TGTGCCAGCAGTGGGGGGGGCAGGGCCTATGGCTACACCTTC.

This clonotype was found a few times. The CDR3: CSAPPDGTDTQYF. In nucleotides, the CDR3 is TGCAGTGCGCCGCCCGACGGGACAGATACGCAGTATTTT. The chain uses TRBV20-1 and TRBJ2-3; D remains unclear. There are 13 residues in the CDR3. With 6 bases removed from V and 3 bases from J, the gap between germline ends came to 13 bases. Germline V gene sequence: CDR1 DFQATT, CDR2 SNEGSKA (reference sequence).

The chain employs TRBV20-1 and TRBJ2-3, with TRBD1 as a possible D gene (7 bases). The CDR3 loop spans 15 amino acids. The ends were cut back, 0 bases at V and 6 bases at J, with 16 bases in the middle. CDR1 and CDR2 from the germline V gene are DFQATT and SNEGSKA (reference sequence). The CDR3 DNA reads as TGCAGTGCTAGAGATCTCAGGGGGGATATTGATACGCAGTATTTT. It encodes CSARDLRGDIDTQYF.

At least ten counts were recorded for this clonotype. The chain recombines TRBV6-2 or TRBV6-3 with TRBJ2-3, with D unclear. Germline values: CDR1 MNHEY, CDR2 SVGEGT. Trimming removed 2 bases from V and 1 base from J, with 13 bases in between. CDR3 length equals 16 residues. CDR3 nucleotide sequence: TGTGCCAGCAGTTACGATTTCCAGGCCGGCACAGATACGCAGTATTTT. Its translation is CASSYDFQAGTDTQYF.

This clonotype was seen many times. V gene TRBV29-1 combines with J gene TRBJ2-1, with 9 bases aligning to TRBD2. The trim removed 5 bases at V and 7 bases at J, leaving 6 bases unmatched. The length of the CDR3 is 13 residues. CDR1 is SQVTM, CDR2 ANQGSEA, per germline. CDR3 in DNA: TGCAGCGTTCACGCGGGAGGGGTTAATGAGCAGTTCTTC. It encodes CSVHAGGVNEQFF.

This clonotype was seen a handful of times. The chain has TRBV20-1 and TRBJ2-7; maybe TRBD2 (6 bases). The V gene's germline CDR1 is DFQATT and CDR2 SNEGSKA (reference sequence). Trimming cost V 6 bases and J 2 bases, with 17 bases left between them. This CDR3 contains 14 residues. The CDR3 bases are TGCAGTGCCCATAGCGGTGATAGCCCCTACGAGCAGTACTTC. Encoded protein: CSAHSGDSPYEQYF.

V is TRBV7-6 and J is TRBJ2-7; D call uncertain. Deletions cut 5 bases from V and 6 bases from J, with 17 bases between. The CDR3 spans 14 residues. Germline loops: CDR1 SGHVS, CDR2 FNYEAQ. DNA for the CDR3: TGTGCCAGCAGCCAAGGGCTACAGCAGTCCGAGCAGTACTTC. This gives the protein CASSQGLQQSEQYF.

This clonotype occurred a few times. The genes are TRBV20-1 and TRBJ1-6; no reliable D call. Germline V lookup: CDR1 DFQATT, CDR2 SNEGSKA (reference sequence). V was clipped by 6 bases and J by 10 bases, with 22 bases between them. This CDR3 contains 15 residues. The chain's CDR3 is CSARRGDKGGSPLHF. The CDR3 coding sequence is TGCAGTGCGAGGCGCGGGGATAAAGGCGGATCACCCCTCCACTTT.

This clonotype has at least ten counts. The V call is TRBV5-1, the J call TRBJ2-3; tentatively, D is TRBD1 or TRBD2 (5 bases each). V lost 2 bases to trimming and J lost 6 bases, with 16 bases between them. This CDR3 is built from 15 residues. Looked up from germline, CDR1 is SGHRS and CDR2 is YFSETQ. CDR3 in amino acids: CASSLGPGTGDTQYF. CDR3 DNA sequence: TGCGCCAGCAGCTTAGGGCCAGGGACGGGTGATACGCAGTATTTT.

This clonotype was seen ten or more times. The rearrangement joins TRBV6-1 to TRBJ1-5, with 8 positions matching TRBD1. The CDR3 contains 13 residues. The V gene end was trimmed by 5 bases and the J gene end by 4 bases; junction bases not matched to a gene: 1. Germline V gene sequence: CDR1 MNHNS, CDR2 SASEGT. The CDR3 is CASSRTGNQPQHF. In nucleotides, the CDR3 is TGTGCCAGCAGTAGGACAGGGAATCAGCCCCAGCATTTT.

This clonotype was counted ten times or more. CDR3 sequence (DNA): TGTGCCAGCAGCTTAGACGGGGGGGGCTATGGCTACACCTTC. It codes for CASSLDGGGYGYTF. This chain joins TRBV7-2 and TRBJ1-2, with D maybe TRBD1 (5 bases). Trimming cost V 1 base and J 4 bases, with 10 bases left between them. CDR3 length: 14 amino acids. Germline V lookup: CDR1 SGHTA, CDR2 FQGNSA.

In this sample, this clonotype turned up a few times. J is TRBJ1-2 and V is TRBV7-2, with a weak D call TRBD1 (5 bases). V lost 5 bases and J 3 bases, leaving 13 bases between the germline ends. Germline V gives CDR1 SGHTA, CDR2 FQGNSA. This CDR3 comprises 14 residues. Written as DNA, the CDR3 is TGTGCCAGCAGCCCGAAGGGGACGGACTATGGCTACACCTTC. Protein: CASSPKGTDYGYTF.

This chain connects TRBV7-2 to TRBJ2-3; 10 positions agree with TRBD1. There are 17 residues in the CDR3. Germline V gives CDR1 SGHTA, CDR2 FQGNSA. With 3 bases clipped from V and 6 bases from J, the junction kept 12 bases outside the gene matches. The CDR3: CASSFLSPGTGDDTQYF. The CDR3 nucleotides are TGTGCCAGCAGCTTCCTCAGTCCCGGGACAGGGGATGATACGCAGTATTTT.

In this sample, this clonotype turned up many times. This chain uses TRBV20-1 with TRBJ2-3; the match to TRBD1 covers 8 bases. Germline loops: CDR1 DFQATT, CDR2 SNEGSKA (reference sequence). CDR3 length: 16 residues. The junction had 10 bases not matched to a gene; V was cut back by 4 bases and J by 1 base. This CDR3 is CSATQPQGARTDTQYF. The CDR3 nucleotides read TGCAGTGCTACCCAGCCCCAGGGGGCGCGCACAGATACGCAGTATTTT.

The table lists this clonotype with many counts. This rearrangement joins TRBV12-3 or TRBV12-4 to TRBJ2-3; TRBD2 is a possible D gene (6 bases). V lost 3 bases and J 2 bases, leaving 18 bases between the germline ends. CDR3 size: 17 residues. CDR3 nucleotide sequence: TGTGCCAGCAGTTTTTTGGCGGGAAGACTTTACACAGATACGCAGTATTTT. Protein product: CASSFLAGRLYTDTQYF.

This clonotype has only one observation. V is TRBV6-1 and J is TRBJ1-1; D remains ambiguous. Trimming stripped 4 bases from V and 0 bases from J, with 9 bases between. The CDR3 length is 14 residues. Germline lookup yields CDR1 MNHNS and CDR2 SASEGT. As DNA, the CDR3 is TGTGCCAGCAGTGTAGGCAACTTGAACACTGAAGCTTTCTTT. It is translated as CASSVGNLNTEAFF.

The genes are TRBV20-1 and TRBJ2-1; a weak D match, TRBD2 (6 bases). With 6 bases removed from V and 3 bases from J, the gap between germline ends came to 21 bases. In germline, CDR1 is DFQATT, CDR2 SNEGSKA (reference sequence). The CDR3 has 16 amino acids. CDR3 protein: CSAVREGLAVYNEQFF. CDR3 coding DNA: TGCAGTGCCGTGCGGGAAGGGCTAGCCGTCTACAATGAGCAGTTCTTC.

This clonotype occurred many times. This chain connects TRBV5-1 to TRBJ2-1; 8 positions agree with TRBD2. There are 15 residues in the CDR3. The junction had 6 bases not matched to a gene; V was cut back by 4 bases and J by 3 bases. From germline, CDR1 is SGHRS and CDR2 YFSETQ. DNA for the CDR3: TGCGCCAGCAGCATGGAGGGGACTAGCTACAATGAGCAGTTCTTC. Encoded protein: CASSMEGTSYNEQFF.

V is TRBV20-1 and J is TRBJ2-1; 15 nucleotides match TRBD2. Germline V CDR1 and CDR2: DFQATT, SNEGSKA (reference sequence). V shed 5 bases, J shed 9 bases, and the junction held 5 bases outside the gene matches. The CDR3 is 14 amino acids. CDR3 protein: CSAGTSGRIGEQFF. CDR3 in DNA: TGCAGTGCTGGGACTAGCGGGAGGATAGGTGAGCAGTTCTTC.

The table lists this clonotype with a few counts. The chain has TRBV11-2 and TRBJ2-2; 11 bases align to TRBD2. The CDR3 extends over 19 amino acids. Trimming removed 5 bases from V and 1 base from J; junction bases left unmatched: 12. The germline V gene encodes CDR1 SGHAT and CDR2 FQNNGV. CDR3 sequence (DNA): TGTGCCAGCAGCCCTGGACTAGCGGGTAGTACGCGGAACACCGGGGAGCTGTTTTTT. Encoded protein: CASSPGLAGSTRNTGELFF.

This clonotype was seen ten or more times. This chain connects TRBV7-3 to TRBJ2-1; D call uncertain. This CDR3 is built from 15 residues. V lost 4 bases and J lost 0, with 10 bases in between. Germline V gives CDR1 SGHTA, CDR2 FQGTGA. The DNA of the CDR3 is TGTGCCAGCAGCTCCGAAAGCAGCTCCTACAATGAGCAGTTCTTC. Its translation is CASSSESSSYNEQFF.

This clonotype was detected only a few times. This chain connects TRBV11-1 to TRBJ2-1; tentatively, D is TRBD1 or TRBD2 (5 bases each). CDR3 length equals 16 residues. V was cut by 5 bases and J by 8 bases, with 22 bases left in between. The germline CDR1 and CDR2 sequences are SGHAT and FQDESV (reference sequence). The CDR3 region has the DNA TGTGCCAGCAGCCTGGGACCGGACGCGGGCTTGGATGAGCAGTTCTTC. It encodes CASSLGPDAGLDEQFF.

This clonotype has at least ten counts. Here the CDR3 DNA reads TGTGCCAGCAGCCCACCCCTCCGGCAAGAGACCCAGTACTTC. As protein: CASSPPLRQETQYF. The V and J genes are TRBV12-3 or TRBV12-4 and TRBJ2-5, with unresolved D. This CDR3 has 14 residues. Trimming cost V 6 bases and J 2 bases, with 13 bases left between them.

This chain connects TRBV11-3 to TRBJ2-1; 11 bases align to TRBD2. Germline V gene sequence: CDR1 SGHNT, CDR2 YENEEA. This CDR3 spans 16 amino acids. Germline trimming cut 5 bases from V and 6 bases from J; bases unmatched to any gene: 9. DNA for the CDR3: TGTGCCAGCAGCAAGCGAACTAGCGGGAGTTTCAATGAGCAGTTCTTC. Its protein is CASSKRTSGSFNEQFF.